The rows below give T cell receptor beta chains drawn from one sample of a study of CD8+CD57+ T cells in acquired aplastic anemia. TCRdb re-analysed the reads in MiXCR, keeping a single row per CDR3 protein. The sample shows 200,000 to 300,000 distinct CDR3 sequences, about 80% of them seen only once. Specimen: sorted CD4+, CD8+, or CD8+CD57+ T cells (not recorded which) from PBMCs. The receptors stem from a human donor with aplastic anemia. Each CDR3 is given with its conserved first and last residue. Each record gives: D gene, clone size, J gene, V gene, CDR3 protein, CDR3 DNA. A D gene is named only where the DNA matches it firmly. Part of the rows lack a size; the others show once, few, many or a class for expanded clones.

TRBD1,-,TRBJ2-1,TRBV15,CAINGQGKNEQFF,TGTGCCATTAATGGACAGGGGAAAAATGAGCAGTTCTTC
TRBD1,-,TRBJ2-5,TRBV2,CASTDTGTVQETQYF,TGTGCCAGCACCGACACCGGGACAGTACAAGAGACCCAGTACTTC
-,-,TRBJ2-3,TRBV5-1,CASSLAWIRTATDTQYF,TGCGCCAGCAGCTTGGCGTGGATAAGGACAGCGACAGATACGCAGTATTTT
TRBD1,-,TRBJ1-1,TRBV7-8,CASSLHPKGTAHSFF,TGTGCCAGCAGCTTACATCCAAAAGGGACAGCCCATTCTTTCTTT
-,-,TRBJ1-2,TRBV9,CATGRAGPIEYFTF,TGTGCCACCGGAAGAGCTGGGCCCATTGAGTACTTCACCTTC
TRBD1,-,TRBJ1-5,TRBV9,CASSVSGTGGSQHF,TGTGCCAGCAGCGTATCTGGGACAGGGGGATCGCAGCATTTT
-,-,TRBJ2-3,TRBV5-1,CASSFGGGGGTQYF,TGCGCCAGCAGCTTCGGGGGAGGGGGGGGTACGCAGTATTTT
-,few,TRBJ1-5,TRBV11-3,CASSLDLTGRNQPQHF,TGTGCCAGCAGCTTAGATCTGACAGGCCGCAATCAGCCCCAGCATTTT
TRBD1,-,TRBJ1-2,TRBV7-9,CAGQGTGETEYCWTF,TGTGCCGGACAGGGGACAGGGGAGACCGAGTACTGCTGGACCTTC
-,-,TRBJ2-1,TRBV10-3,CAISESTGGQINEQFF,TGTGCCATCAGTGAGTCTACTGGAGGACAAATCAATGAGCAGTTCTTC
-,-,TRBJ1-2,TRBV5-1,CASSLEVGRNVYGYTF,TGCGCCAGCAGCTTGGAGGTGGGTAGGAACGTATATGGCTACACCTTC
-,-,TRBJ2-1,TRBV19,CECSIASRAGNEQFF,TGTGAGTGTAGTATTGCTAGCAGAGCCGGAAATGAGCAGTTCTTC
-,-,TRBJ1-2,TRBV7-9,CVSSSRGREQFYGHTF,TGTGTCAGCAGCTCACGGGGCAGGGAGCAGTTCTACGGGCACACCTTC
TRBD1,-,TRBJ2-5,TRBV7-9,CAGQDAGETQYF,TGTGCCGGACAGGACGCTGGGGAGACCCAGTACTTC
-,-,TRBJ2-1,TRBV7-8,CASSLQRSDGSNVQFF,TGTGCCAGCAGCTTACAAAGAAGCGACGGGAGCAACGTCCAGTTCTTC
TRBD2,-,TRBJ2-3,TRBV24-1,CATSDVAGGTDTQYF,TGTGCCACCAGTGATGTAGCGGGGGGGACGGATACGCAGTATTTT
-,-,TRBJ2-2,TRBV5-6,CASSLERERNTGELFF,TGTGCCAGCAGCTTGGAACGGGAGCGGAACACCGGGGAGCTGTTTTTT
TRBD2,-,TRBJ2-3,TRBV9,CASSVGVLAGSTDTQYF,TGTGCCAGCAGCGTTGGCGTACTAGCGGGGAGCACAGATACGCAGTATTTT
TRBD1,-,TRBJ1-5,TRBV19,CASSGQGGQPQHF,TGTGCCAGCTCCGGACAGGGTGGTCAGCCCCAGCATTTT
TRBD2,once,TRBJ2-1,TRBV2,CASSERASGENEQFF,TGTGCCAGCAGTGAAAGGGCTAGCGGGGAGAATGAGCAGTTCTTC
-,-,TRBJ1-1,TRBV9,CASSLGLTGTTAPFF,TGCGCCAGCAGCTTAGGGCTGACGGGCACCACTGCGCCTTTCTTT
-,-,TRBJ1-1,TRBV24-1,CATSDPGRGNTEAFF,TGTGCCACCAGTGATCCCGGCAGGGGGAACACTGAAGCTTTCTTT
-,few,TRBJ2-3,TRBV7-8,CASSIGAGPDTQYF,TGTGCCAGCAGCATAGGGGCAGGTCCCGACACGCAGTACTTT
-,-,TRBJ2-7,TRBV7-9,CAGQGPRETQYVGYF,-
-,-,TRBJ2-2,TRBV15,CATSHRDGELFF,TGTGCCACCAGCCACAGGGACGGGGAGCTGTTTTTT
-,-,TRBJ2-5,TRBV7-2,CASSVAVGGETQYF,TGTGCCAGCAGCGTAGCGGTGGGGGGAGAGACCCAGTACTTC
-,-,TRBJ2-4,TRBV9,CASGGTGTIQYF,TGTGCCAGCGGAGGTACTGGGACCATTCAGTACTTC
-,-,TRBJ1-6,TRBV7-2,CASSLDRPSPLHF,TGTGCCAGCAGCCTCGACAGACCTTCCCCCCTGCACTTT
-,few,TRBJ1-2,TRBV7-8,CASSLAGRDYGYTF,TGTGCCAGCAGCTTAGCGGGCAGGGACTATGGCTACACCTTC
-,-,TRBJ1-2,TRBV19,CASSIGLTAAGGYTF,TGTGCCAGTAGTATAGGGTTGACAGCAGCGGGCGGCTACACCTTC
-,-,TRBJ1-5,TRBV9,CASGGAGNSQYFEHF,TGTGCCAGCGGCGGAGCGGGGAACAGTCAGTACTTCGAGCATTTT
-,-,TRBJ2-3,TRBV7-7,CASSPGLSTDTQYF,TGTGCTAGCAGCCCAGGACTCTCCACAGATACGCAGTATTTT
TRBD1,-,TRBJ2-5,TRBV7-8,CASSWTGAFRETQYF,TGCGCCAGCAGCTGGACAGGGGCGTTTAGGGAGACCCAGTACTTC
-,-,TRBJ2-3,TRBV7-8,CASSLAGGPDKPYYF,TGTGCCAGCAGCTTAGCGGGGGGGCCCGATAAGCCGTATTATTTT
-,many,TRBJ2-7,TRBV10-3,CAISESSGEDYEQYF,TGTGCCATCAGTGAGTCTTCAGGGGAGGACTACGAGCAGTACTTC
-,few,TRBJ2-6,TRBV10-3,CAISDTNTGANVLTF,TGTGCCATCAGTGACACCAATACTGGGGCCAACGTCCTGACTTTC
-,-,TRBJ1-1,TRBV7-8,CASSFVQGGMTHDAFF,TGTGCCAGCAGCTTCGTTCAGGGAGGGATGACCCATGACGCTTTCTTT
TRBD1,-,TRBJ1-6,TRBV7-3,CASSSNRGNATLHF,TGCGCCAGCAGCTCAAACAGGGGTAATGCTACCCTCCACTTT
-,-,TRBJ1-1,TRBV7-9,CAIRDGTEGYF,TGTGCCATCAGGGACGGGACGGAGGGTTACTTT
TRBD2,-,TRBJ2-3,TRBV7-9,CASTLGRVPSGANTQYF,TGTGCCAGCACCCTAGGGAGGGTCCCCTCTGGGGCAAACACGCAGTATTTT
-,-,TRBJ2-5,TRBV5-4,CASSPEGDWGETQYF,TGTGCCAGCAGCCCGGAAGGGGATTGGGGAGAGACCCAGTACTTC
-,-,TRBJ1-1,TRBV7-8,CASSLVGGRNTEAFF,TGTGCCAGCAGCTTAGTGGGAGGGAGAAACACTGAAGCTTTCTTT
-,-,TRBJ2-4,TRBV9,CASSVGSDIQYF,TGTGCCAGCAGCGTAGGGTCAGATATTCAGTATTTC
TRBD1,-,TRBJ1-1,TRBV11-3,CASSLDLTGGRGATEAFF,TGTGCCAGCAGCTTAGATCTGACAGGGGGTAGAGGGGCCACTGAAGCTTTCTTT
TRBD1,-,TRBJ1-1,TRBV7-8,CASSIPLTGKPVVFF,TGTGCCAGCAGCATACCTCTGACAGGGAAGCCGGTAGTTTTCTTT
-,-,TRBJ1-2,TRBV4-1,CASRQGVAGGHSF,TGCGCCAGCAGGCAAGGCGTTGCAGGTGGCCACTCCTTC
TRBD1,-,TRBJ2-7,TRBV15,CATSRGQGVHNEQF,TGTGCCACCAGCAGGGGCCAGGGGGTCCACAATGAGCAGTTC
TRBD1,-,TRBJ1-2,TRBV7-9,CASSLTGSAGSDYTF,TGTGCCAGCAGCTTGACAGGGAGCGCGGGCAGTGATTACACCTTC
TRBD2,-,TRBJ2-3,TRBV5-1,CASSLVSTSGTQYF,TGCGCCAGCAGCTTGGTTTCGACTAGCGGTACGCAGTATTTT
TRBD2,-,TRBJ2-7,TRBV7-2,CASSFKRSGGGGEQYF,TGTGCCAGCAGCTTTAAAAGAAGCGGGGGAGGGGGCGAGCAGTACTTC
-,-,TRBJ2-7,TRBV20-1,CSANGGDTYEQYF,TGCAGTGCTAACGGAGGGGATACCTACGAGCAGTACTTC